Following are 10 T cell receptor beta chains from one sample sequenced in a study of T cells in localized non-small cell lung cancer. Repertoires were generated with immunoSEQ multiplex PCR, while TCRdb's copy carries only in-frame clones and drops some. The table has under 150,000 clones, about 90% seen once. The source material was peripheral blood, sampled before any cancer treatment. These receptor sequences come from a female donor older than 55 with stage I lung adenocarcinoma.

The rearrangement links TRBV23-1 to TRBJ2-7; either TRBD1 or TRBD2 may supply D (5 bases each). TRBV23-1 is reported as an ORF; its role is uncertain. The V and J ends lost 6 bases and 2 bases respectively, with 14 bases between them. The CDR3 spans 14 residues. The CDR3: CASRLTPGPYEQYF. Written as DNA, the CDR3 is TGCGCCAGCAGACTCACCCCGGGGCCCTACGAGCAGTACTTC.

V gene TRBV5-1 combines with J gene TRBJ2-1; D might be TRBD1 or TRBD2, each matching 6 bases. This CDR3 contains 17 residues. Per the germline V gene, CDR1 is SGHRS and CDR2 is YFSETQ. V shed 0 bases and J shed 4 bases, with 17 bases lying between them. CDR3 bases: TGCGCCAGCAGCTTGGGCCACGGGGGCGCGATTTACAATGAGCAGTTCTTC. Translated, it gives CASSLGHGGAIYNEQFF.

The rearrangement uses TRBV4-1 and TRBJ2-1, with 7 nucleotides matching TRBD2. CDR1 MGHRA and CDR2 YSYEKL come from the germline V gene. V dropped 5 bases and J dropped 5; count of bases not matched to a gene: 6. This CDR3 is 14 amino acids long. CDR3: CASSGASGHNEQFF. The CDR3 bases are TGCGCCAGCAGCGGGGCTAGCGGTCACAATGAGCAGTTCTTC.

The rearrangement joins TRBV18 to TRBJ2-3; D is ambiguous. The CDR3 has 15 amino acids. The germline CDR1 and CDR2 sequences are KGHSH and LQKENI. The V end was cut by 1 base, the J end by 1 base, with 9 bases between. The chain's CDR3 is CASSPQGQGTDTQYF. In DNA, the CDR3 is TGTGCCAGCTCACCACAAGGGCAGGGCACAGATACGCAGTATTTT.

CDR3 protein: CAWIDTKRGTGELFF. The CDR3 DNA reads TGTGCCTGGATAGACACCAAAAGAGGAACCGGGGAGCTGTTTTTT. The V and J genes are TRBV30 and TRBJ2-2; the D is unclear. From germline, CDR1 is GTSNPN and CDR2 SVGIG (reference sequence). V was clipped by 4 bases and J by 5 bases, with 17 bases between them. There are 15 residues in the CDR3.

The rearrangement uses TRBV29-1 and TRBJ2-7, with D maybe TRBD2 (5 bases). Per germline, CDR1 SQVTM and CDR2 ANQGSEA. The CDR3 loop spans 15 amino acids. With 5 bases removed from V and 0 bases from J, the gap between germline ends came to 17 bases. CDR3 in DNA: TGCAGCGTTTCCGCCGCGACGGGGAGCTCCTACGAGCAGTACTTC. Translating gives CSVSAATGSSYEQYF.

Here the CDR3 DNA reads TGTGCCAGCAGCTTAGGTGACTGGGCCTACGAGCAGTACTTC. Amino acid sequence: CASSLGDWAYEQYF. The chain couples TRBV5-5 to TRBJ2-7; the D is unclear. Germline V gene lookup returns CDR1 SGHKS and CDR2 YYEKEE (reference sequence). This CDR3 region has 14 residues. V was clipped by 2 bases and J by 2 bases, with 11 bases between them.

The chain joins TRBV6-6 to TRBJ2-7; weak D call: TRBD1 (5 bases). Germline assignment: CDR1 MNHNY and CDR2 SVGAGI (reference sequence). Trimming shortened V by 2 bases and J by 3 bases, and 11 bases separated the two germline ends. The CDR3 is 14 residues long. CDR3 amino acids: CASSYGAQSYEQYF. The DNA of the CDR3 is TGTGCCAGCAGTTACGGGGCACAGAGCTACGAGCAGTACTTC.

The chain recombines TRBV27 with TRBJ2-1; D remains ambiguous. The CDR3 runs 14 residues. Trimming took 2 bases from V and 4 from J, leaving 9 bases between them. Germline-derived CDR1 and CDR2 are MNHEY and SMNVEV (reference sequence). In DNA, the CDR3 is TGTGCCAGCAGTTTACAGGCGGCTTACAATGAGCAGTTCTTC. Protein: CASSLQAAYNEQFF.

The rearrangement uses TRBV30 and TRBJ2-5; tentatively, D is TRBD1 (7 bases). Germline lookup yields CDR1 GTSNPN and CDR2 SVGIG (reference sequence). Trimming took 0 bases from V and 5 from J, leaving 13 bases between them. The CDR3 loop spans 14 amino acids. CDR3 in DNA: TGTGCCTGGAGTGTAAAGGGGGCGGGGGAGACCCAGTACTTC. Its translation: CAWSVKGAGETQYF.